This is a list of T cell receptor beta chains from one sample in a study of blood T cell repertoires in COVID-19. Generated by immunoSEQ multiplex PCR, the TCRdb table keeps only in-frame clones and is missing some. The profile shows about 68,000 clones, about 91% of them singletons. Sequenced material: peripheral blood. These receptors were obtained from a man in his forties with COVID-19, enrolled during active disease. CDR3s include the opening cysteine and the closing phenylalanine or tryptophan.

CAWSVPGTGGIRGNTIYF TRBJ1-3 TRBV30
CASSHVAEDTQYF TRBJ2-3 TRBV3-1/TRBV3-2
CASRTMGEDTQYF TRBJ2-3 TRBV5-4
CASSYFGQGDSPLHF TRBJ1-6 TRBV6-5
CASANPGTDGNTIYF TRBJ1-3 TRBV6-5
CASSYPRGNTEAFF TRBJ1-1 TRBV6-6
CASSLDLASPLHF TRBJ1-6 TRBV11-2
CASSLGMNTEAFF TRBJ1-1 TRBV7-3
CASSPWTGVSEKLFF TRBJ1-4 TRBV4-1
CASSVTTGAQETQYF TRBJ2-5 TRBV7-7
CASSAPGQGRSETQYF TRBJ2-5 TRBV9
CASSQAGTADYEQYF TRBJ2-7 TRBV4-1
CASSLQRGGSYEQYF TRBJ2-7 TRBV6-5
CASSSQGGANEQYF TRBJ2-7 TRBV6-5
CASSQRDYTGELFF TRBJ2-2 TRBV3-1/TRBV3-2
CASTRRTGENTEAFF TRBJ1-1 TRBV2
CASSHAGLELTDTQYF TRBJ2-3 TRBV3-1/TRBV3-2
CASSLLVGVDYGYTF TRBJ1-2 TRBV5-4
CASNLGALGTEAFF TRBJ1-1 TRBV5-1
CASKRQGAAAEAFF TRBJ1-1 TRBV6-5
CASSLRSSGNTIYF TRBJ1-3 TRBV28
CASAQGLSSYEQYF TRBJ2-7 TRBV10-2
CASSQAFSETQYF TRBJ2-5 TRBV4-2
CASSTNRNSPLHF TRBJ1-6 TRBV2
CASSKEKLAGGGTQYF TRBJ2-5 TRBV21-1
CAWVAGSSYNEQFF TRBJ2-1 TRBV30
CSASMPPAYNEQFF TRBJ2-1 TRBV20-1
CASSFGPSGDGYTF TRBJ1-2 TRBV28
CASSLAYYGYTF TRBJ1-2 TRBV28
CASSHTTGGANGYTF TRBJ1-2 TRBV3-1/TRBV3-2
CAWNGQGFNEQFF TRBJ2-1 TRBV30
CASSWGTGDWPQHF TRBJ1-5 TRBV19
CASSQEGLVAEQFF TRBJ2-1 TRBV6-5
CASSGTGGFGYGYTF TRBJ1-2 TRBV6-5
CASGAALQVLHF TRBJ2-4 TRBV6-5
CASSLQLAGVDTQYF TRBJ2-3 TRBV6-5
CASSWGGTNYGYTF TRBJ1-2 TRBV5-1
CATSSGDYSNQPQHF TRBJ1-5 TRBV15
CASSIPGLNQPQHF TRBJ1-5 TRBV19
CASQGLEGVRGYTF TRBJ1-2 TRBV19
CASSYHNEQFF TRBJ2-1 TRBV2
CASSLGGASAGANVLTF TRBJ2-6 TRBV5-4
CASSMFQGGQYF TRBJ2-5 TRBV19
CASSKKKDRGNRGYTF TRBJ1-2 TRBV21-1
CATSTLAGENGELFF TRBJ2-2 TRBV13
CASSPTEPGGEQFF TRBJ2-1 TRBV5-1
CASSFRANEQFF TRBJ2-1 TRBV7-9
CASRLQRVAGDTQYF TRBJ2-3 TRBV3-1/TRBV3-2
CASSRQVGEAFF TRBJ1-1 TRBV12-3/TRBV12-4
CASSSESTRTTQYF TRBJ2-3 TRBV6-5
CASSQTSGESTDTQYF TRBJ2-3 TRBV4-2
CASIPGLAGGPLKLNEQFF TRBJ2-1 TRBV2
CASSSRETQYF TRBJ2-5 TRBV28
CASSDNTGKPEAFF TRBJ1-1 TRBV25-1
CASSPAGEVDTQYF TRBJ2-3 TRBV5-6
CASSRSSGETYEQYF TRBJ2-7 TRBV5-4
CASSYSQVGTGELFF TRBJ2-2 TRBV6-5
CASSFRDRETQYF TRBJ2-5 TRBV12-3/TRBV12-4
CASSKEPHTEQFF TRBJ2-1 TRBV21-1
CASTQGSSYNEQFF TRBJ2-1 TRBV2